This T cell receptor (beta chain) was identified in a study of control samples from healthy donors and cancer patients. V was cut by 4 bases and J by 4 bases, with 10 bases left in between. The germline V gene has CDR1 MNHGY and CDR2 SAAAGT. The CDR3 is made up of 13 amino acids. Clones were sequenced by immunoSEQ multiplex PCR, and TCRdb holds only the in-frame ones, with some missing. The data contain tens of thousands of clones, less than 95% of them singletons. Sample: blood. The chain carries TRBV6-8 and TRBJ1-2; tentative D call: TRBD1 (5 bases). This clonotype was sampled from a woman aged 25 to 39 in good health. The CDR3 region is CASSWAGIYGYTF. In DNA form, the CDR3 reads TGTGCCAGCAGTTGGGCAGGGATCTATGGCTACACCTTC.